This entry describes one T cell receptor (beta chain). This record belongs to a study of PD-L1 blockade in urothelial cancer. At the level of the study: Patients went on atezolizumab around 2014, receiving 1,200 mg intravenously every 3 weeks. Timepoints chosen for blood analysis were 3 weeks (second dose) and 6 weeks after treatment start.

Germline V gene data show CDR1 as SGHAT and CDR2 as FQNNGV. J gave up 6 bases and V 4 bases, and 5 bases lay outside the gene matches. CDR3 length: 14 residues. Clones were sequenced by immunoSEQ multiplex PCR, and TCRdb holds only the in-frame ones, with some missing. Of nearly 30,000 clones in the sample, about 90% were seen once. The sample consisted of PBMCs, taken around atezolizumab (anti-PD-L1) treatment. This clonotype was sampled from a man in his fifties with urothelial cancer. The chain uses TRBV11-2 and TRBJ2-1; 8 bases are a match to TRBD1. The CDR3 loop is CASSWDRLGNEQFF. The CDR3 nucleotides are TGTGCCAGCAGCTGGGACAGGCTGGGCAATGAGCAGTTCTTC.